Included here is one T cell receptor beta chain sequence, with context. The target antigen is unknown. The sample originates from a study of T-cell reconstitution after alpha-beta-depleted transplantation in children. Study results and limitations: Expanded graft clones numbering several hundred reportedly gave rise to alpha-beta T cells about two months after transplant.

Germline assignment: CDR1 SGHDT and CDR2 YYEEEE. The CDR3 runs 13 residues. Trimming left V 0 bases short and J 6 bases short, with 6 bases between. A library of TCRbeta sequences, prepared with unique molecular identifiers, was generated. TCRdb ran MiXCR on the PCR reads and lists one entry per CDR3 protein. The sample carries 350,000 to 500,000 distinct CDR3 sequences, roughly 44% recorded once. The sample in question was PBMCs, obtained before TCRalphabeta/CD19-depleted stem cell transplant. The sequence derives from a girl aged 2 to 10 with aplastic anemia, due to receive a stem cell transplant. This rearrangement joins TRBV5-6 to TRBJ2-2; D call uncertain. The DNA of the CDR3 is TGTGCCAGCAGCTTGGCGGTTGCCGGGGAGCTGTTTTTT. This gives the protein CASSLAVAGELFF.